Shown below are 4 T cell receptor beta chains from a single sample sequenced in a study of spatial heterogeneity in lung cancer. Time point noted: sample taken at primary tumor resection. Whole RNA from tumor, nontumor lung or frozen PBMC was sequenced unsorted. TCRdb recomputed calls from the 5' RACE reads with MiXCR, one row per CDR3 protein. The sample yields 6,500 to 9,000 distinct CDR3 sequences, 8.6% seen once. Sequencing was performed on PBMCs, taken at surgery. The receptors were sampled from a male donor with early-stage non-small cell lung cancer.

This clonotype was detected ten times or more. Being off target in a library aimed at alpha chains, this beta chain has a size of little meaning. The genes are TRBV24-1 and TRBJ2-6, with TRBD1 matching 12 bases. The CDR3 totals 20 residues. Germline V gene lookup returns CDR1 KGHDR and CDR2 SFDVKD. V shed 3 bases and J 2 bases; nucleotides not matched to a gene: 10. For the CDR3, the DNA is TGTGCCACCAGTGATGCCACCTTGGGACAGGGGGCTACTGGGGCCAACGTCCTGACTTTC. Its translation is CATSDATLGQGATGANVLTF.

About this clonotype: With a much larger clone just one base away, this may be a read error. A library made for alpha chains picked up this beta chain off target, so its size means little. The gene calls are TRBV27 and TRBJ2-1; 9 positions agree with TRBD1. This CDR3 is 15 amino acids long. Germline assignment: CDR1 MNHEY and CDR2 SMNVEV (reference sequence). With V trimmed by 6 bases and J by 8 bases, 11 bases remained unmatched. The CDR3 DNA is TGTGCCAGCAGCAGAAAGGGGACAGGGCACGATGAGCAGTTCTTC. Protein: CASSRKGTGHDEQFF.

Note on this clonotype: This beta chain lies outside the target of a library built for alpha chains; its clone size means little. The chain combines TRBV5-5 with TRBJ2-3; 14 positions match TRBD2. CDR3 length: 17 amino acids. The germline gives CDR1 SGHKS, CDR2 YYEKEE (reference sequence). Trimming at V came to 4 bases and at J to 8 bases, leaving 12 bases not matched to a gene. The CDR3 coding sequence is TGTGCCAGCAGCGACATACCGGGACTAGCGGGAGAGGCTACGCAGTATTTT. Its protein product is CASSDIPGLAGEATQYF.

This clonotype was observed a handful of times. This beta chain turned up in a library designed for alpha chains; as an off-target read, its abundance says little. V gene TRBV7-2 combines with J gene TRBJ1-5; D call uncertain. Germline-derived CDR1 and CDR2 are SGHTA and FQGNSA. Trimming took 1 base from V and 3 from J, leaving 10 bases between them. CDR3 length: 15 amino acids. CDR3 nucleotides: TGTGCCAGCAGCTTAGGCCCCTCGCTCAATCAGCCCCAGCATTTT. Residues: CASSLGPSLNQPQHF.